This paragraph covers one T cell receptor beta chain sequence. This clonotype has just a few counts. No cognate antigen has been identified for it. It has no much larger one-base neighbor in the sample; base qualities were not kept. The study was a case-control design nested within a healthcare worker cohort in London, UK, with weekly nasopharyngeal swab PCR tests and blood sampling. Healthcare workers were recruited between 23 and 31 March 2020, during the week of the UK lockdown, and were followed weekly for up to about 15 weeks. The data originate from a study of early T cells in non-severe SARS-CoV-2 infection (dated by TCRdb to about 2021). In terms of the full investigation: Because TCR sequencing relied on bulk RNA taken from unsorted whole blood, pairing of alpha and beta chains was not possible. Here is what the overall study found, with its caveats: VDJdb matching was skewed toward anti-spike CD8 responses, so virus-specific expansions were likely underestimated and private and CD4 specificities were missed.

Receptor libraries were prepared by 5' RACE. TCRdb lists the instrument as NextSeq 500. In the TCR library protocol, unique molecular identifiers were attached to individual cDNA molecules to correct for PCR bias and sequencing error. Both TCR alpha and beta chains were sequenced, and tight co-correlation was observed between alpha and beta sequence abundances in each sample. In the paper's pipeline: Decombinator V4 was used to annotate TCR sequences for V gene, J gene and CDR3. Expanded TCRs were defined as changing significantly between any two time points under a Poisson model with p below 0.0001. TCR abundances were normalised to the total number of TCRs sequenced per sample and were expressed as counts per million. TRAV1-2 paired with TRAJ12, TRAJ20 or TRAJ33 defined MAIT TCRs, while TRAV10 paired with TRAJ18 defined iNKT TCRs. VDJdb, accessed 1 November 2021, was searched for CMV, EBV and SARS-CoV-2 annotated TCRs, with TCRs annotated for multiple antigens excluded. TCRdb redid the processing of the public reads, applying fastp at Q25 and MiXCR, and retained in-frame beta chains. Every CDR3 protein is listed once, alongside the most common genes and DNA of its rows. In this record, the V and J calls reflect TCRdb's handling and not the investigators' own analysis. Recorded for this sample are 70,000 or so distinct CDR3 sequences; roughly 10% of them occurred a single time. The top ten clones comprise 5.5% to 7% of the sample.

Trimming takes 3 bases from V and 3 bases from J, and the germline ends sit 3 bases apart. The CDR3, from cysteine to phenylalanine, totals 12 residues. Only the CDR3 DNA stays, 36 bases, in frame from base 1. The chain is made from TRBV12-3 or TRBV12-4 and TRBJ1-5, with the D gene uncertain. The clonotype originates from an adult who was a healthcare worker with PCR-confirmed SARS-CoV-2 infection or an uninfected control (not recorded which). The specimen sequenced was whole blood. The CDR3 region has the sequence CASSFNNQPQHF. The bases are TGTGCCAGCAGTTTTAACAATCAGCCCCAGCATTTT.